This paragraph covers one TCR beta chain sequence. The sample comes from a study of CD8 T cells in Susac syndrome. Germline assignment: CDR1 SNHLY and CDR2 FYNNEI. V lost 2 bases and J lost 6, with 2 bases in between. The CDR3 spans 11 residues. CD8+ and CD4+ T cells from blood underwent TCR beta sequencing. The multiple sclerosis controls, all treatment-naive patients, had relapsing-remitting disease that was stable or active. CD8+ and CD4+ T cells were negatively isolated; TEMRA cells were FACS-enriched. Reverse transcription of about 0.5 to 1 ug RNA used random hexamers. A single record per CDR3 protein comes from TCRdb applying MiXCR to the immunoSEQ multiplex PCR reads. The sample has about 290,000 distinct CDR3 sequences; approximately 89% are singletons.

J is TRBJ2-1 and V is TRBV2; D call uncertain. The source material was CD8+ T cells from PBMCs. The sequence was obtained from a human donor with multiple sclerosis. The chain's CDR3 is CASSELNEQFF. CDR3 coding DNA: TGTGCCAGCAGTGAACTCAATGAGCAGTTCTTC.